These 15 T cell receptor beta chains came from one sample sequenced in a study of blood T cell repertoires in COVID-19 (dated by TCRdb to 2018 to 2021). Library generation was performed with the immunoSEQ multiplex PCR assay. TCRdb retrieved this table from immuneACCESS and kept in-frame rearrangements only. Not all clones are present; in checked studies, unresolved V genes account for under half, and no reason is known for the remainder. The sample table lists roughly 190,000 clones, approximately 90% of them with a count of one. The top ten clonotypes cover roughly 5.5% of the sample. The sample comprised peripheral blood. Receptors originate from a man aged 35 to 55 with active or convalescent COVID-19.

V gene TRBV25-1 combines with J gene TRBJ1-6, with D uncertain. Germline-derived CDR1 and CDR2 are MGHDK and SYGVNS. Trimming pared 5 bases from V and 0 bases from J, leaving 5 bases between. CDR3 length: 14 amino acids. CDR3 region: CASSISSYNSPLHF. In nucleotides, the CDR3 is TGTGCCAGCAGTATCAGCTCCTATAATTCACCCCTCCACTTT.

V and J are TRBV7-2 and TRBJ2-5; 8 bases align to TRBD2. Trimming removed 3 bases from V and 5 bases from J; junction bases left unmatched: 8. This CDR3 has 15 amino acids. The germline gives CDR1 SGHTA, CDR2 FQGNSA. The CDR3 DNA follows: TGTGCCAGCAGCTTCCGGGGGGGGACTTTGGAGACCCAGTACTTC. Translated: CASSFRGGTLETQYF.

The CDR3 spells CASSSTGSSYEQYF. CDR3 in DNA: TGTGCCAGCAGTTCAACAGGGAGCTCCTACGAGCAGTACTTC. The genes are TRBV6-5 and TRBJ2-7, with D maybe TRBD1 (6 bases). Germline assignment: CDR1 MNHEY and CDR2 SVGAGI. V was cut by 4 bases and J by 0 bases, with 10 bases left in between. CDR3 length: 14 residues.

The chain recombines TRBV10-3 with TRBJ2-6, with TRBD1 matching 9 bases. V dropped 6 bases and J dropped 4; count of bases not matched to a gene: 7. Germline V gives CDR1 ENHRY, CDR2 SYGVKD. The CDR3 runs to 16 residues. This CDR3 reads CAIRGQGEGGANVLTF. CDR3 in DNA: TGTGCCATCAGGGGACAGGGAGAAGGGGGGGCCAACGTCCTGACTTTC.

V gene TRBV28 combines with J gene TRBJ1-1; no clear D. The CDR3 covers 13 residues. Germline V gene data show CDR1 as MDHEN and CDR2 as SYDVKM. The V end was cut by 5 bases, the J end by 1 base, with 8 bases between. CDR3 nucleotide sequence: TGTGCCAGCAGTAACGTTAGGAACACTGAAGCTTTCTTT. Amino acids: CASSNVRNTEAFF.

The sample holds a few counts of this clone. The chain combines TRBV11-2 with TRBJ1-2, with D possibly being TRBD1 (6 bases). Trimming removed 2 bases from V and 1 base from J, with 11 bases in between. The CDR3 has 15 residues. The germline V gene encodes CDR1 SGHAT and CDR2 FQNNGV. CDR3 in amino acids: CASSLNQGGNYGYTF. The CDR3 DNA is TGTGCCAGCAGCTTAAATCAAGGGGGTAACTATGGCTACACCTTC.

The gene calls are TRBV18 and TRBJ2-1; maybe TRBD1 (6 bases). The CDR3 is made up of 14 amino acids. V was shortened by 3 bases and J by 7 bases, with 13 bases between the two germline ends. The V gene's germline CDR1 is KGHSH and CDR2 LQKENI. The CDR3 coding sequence is TGTGCCAGCTCACCGAGGACAGATTTGAATGAGCAGTTCTTC. Translated: CASSPRTDLNEQFF.

This chain joins TRBV11-2 and TRBJ2-3, with TRBD2 matching over 8 bases. Losses at the gene ends were 0 bases for V and 2 bases for J; bases not matched to a gene: 13. Germline V CDR1 and CDR2: SGHAT, FQNNGV. This CDR3 is 19 amino acids long. CDR3 loop: CASSLEGRGGGSHTDTQYF. CDR3 nucleotide sequence: TGTGCCAGCAGCTTAGAAGGCAGGGGCGGGGGGAGCCACACAGATACGCAGTATTTT.

This clone has a handful of counts. The chain recombines TRBV7-2 with TRBJ1-2, with no clear D. Germline V gene lookup returns CDR1 SGHTA and CDR2 FQGNSA. This CDR3 spans 13 amino acids. V was trimmed by 0 bases and J by 4 bases, leaving 6 bases between them. The CDR3 DNA sequence: TGTGCCAGCAGCTTAGCTACAGCCTATGGCTACACCTTC. Encoded protein: CASSLATAYGYTF.

The chain combines TRBV6-1 with TRBJ1-4; no clear D. The CDR3 spans 16 residues. Germline CDR1 reads MNHNS; CDR2 reads SASEGT. V shed 2 bases and J shed 8 bases, with 18 bases lying between them. The CDR3 bases are TGTGCCAGCAGTGAAATCCCCGCCCGACTAGGCGAAAAACTGTTTTTT. Residues: CASSEIPARLGEKLFF.

This chain connects TRBV7-9 to TRBJ2-7, with a tentative D call TRBD2 (6 bases). Looked up from germline, CDR1 is SEHNR and CDR2 is FQNEAQ (reference sequence). V was shortened by 8 bases and J by 4 bases, with 18 bases between the two germline ends. The CDR3 has 14 amino acids. CDR3 nucleotide sequence: TGTGCCAGCGGACAAGCGGGTGTGTCTTACGAGCAGTACTTC. It encodes CASGQAGVSYEQYF.

The gene calls are TRBV28 and TRBJ2-1, with D maybe TRBD2 (6 bases). V was cut by 5 bases and J by 9 bases, with 17 bases left in between. Germline CDR1 reads MDHEN; CDR2 reads SYDVKM. The length of the CDR3 is 14 residues. For the CDR3, the DNA is TGTGCCAGCAGTCCCCCGGGGGATGGGTTTGAGCAGTTCTTC. As protein: CASSPPGDGFEQFF.

CDR3 nucleotide sequence: TGTGCCAGCAGCCCCGGTAGCGGCGATGGCTACACCTTC. It is translated as CASSPGSGDGYTF. This sequence joins TRBV5-4 and TRBJ1-2; no clear D gene. CDR3 length: 13 residues. The germline gives CDR1 SGHNT, CDR2 YYREEE (reference sequence). The V gene lost 4 bases and the J gene lost 6 bases, with 13 bases spanning the gap.

This rearrangement joins TRBV2 to TRBJ2-6; D gene ambiguous. The germline CDR1 and CDR2 sequences are SNHLY and FYNNEI. The CDR3 is 14 amino acids. The V end was cut by 4 bases, the J end by 2 bases, with 6 bases between. The DNA of the CDR3 is TGTGCCAGCAGTGCGGGTGCTGGGGCCAACGTCCTGACTTTC. The encoded protein is CASSAGAGANVLTF.

This sequence joins TRBV5-1 and TRBJ2-1, with 10 nucleotides matching TRBD2. Germline CDR1 is SGHRS and CDR2 is YFSETQ. This CDR3 spans 15 amino acids. J was trimmed by 7 bases and V by 4 bases; bases with no gene match: 8. CDR3 in amino acids: CASSTAGGPGNEQFF. The CDR3 DNA is TGCGCCAGCAGCACAGCGGGGGGGCCGGGGAATGAGCAGTTCTTC.